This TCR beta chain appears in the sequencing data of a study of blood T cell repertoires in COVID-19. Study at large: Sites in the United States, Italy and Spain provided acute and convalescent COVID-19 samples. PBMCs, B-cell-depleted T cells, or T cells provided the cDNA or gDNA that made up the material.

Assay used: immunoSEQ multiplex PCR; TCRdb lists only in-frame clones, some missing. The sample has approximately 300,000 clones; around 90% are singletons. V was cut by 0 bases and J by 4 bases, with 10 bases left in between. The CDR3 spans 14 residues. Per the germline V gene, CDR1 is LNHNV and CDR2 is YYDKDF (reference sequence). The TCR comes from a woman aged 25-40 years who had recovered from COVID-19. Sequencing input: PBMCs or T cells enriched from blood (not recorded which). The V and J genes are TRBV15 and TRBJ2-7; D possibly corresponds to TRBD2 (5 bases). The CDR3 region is CATSRDLTSYEQYF. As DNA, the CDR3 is TGTGCCACCAGCAGAGATCTCACTAGTTACGAGCAGTACTTC.